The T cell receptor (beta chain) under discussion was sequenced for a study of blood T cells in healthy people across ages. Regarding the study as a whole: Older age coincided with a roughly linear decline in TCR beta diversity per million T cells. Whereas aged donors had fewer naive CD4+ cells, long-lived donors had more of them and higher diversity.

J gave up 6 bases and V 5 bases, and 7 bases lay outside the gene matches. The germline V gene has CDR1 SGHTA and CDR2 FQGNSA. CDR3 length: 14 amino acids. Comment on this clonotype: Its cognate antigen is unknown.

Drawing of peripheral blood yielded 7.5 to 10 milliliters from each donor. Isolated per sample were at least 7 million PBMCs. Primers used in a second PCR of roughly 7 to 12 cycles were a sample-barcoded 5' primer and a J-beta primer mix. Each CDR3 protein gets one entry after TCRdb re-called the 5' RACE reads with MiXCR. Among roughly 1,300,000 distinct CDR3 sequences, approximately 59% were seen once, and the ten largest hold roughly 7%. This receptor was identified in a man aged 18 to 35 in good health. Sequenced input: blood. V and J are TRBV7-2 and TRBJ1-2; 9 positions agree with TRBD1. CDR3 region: CASSRGQGGDGYTF. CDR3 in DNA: TGTGCCAGCAGCCGGGGACAGGGTGGGGATGGCTACACCTTC.